This TCR beta chain was observed in a study of neoadjuvant anti-PD-1 for oral cavity cancer. Time point reported: after neoadjuvant nivolumab, at surgical resection. These oral cavity squamous cell carcinomas were HPV-negative and locally advanced. A word on this clone: Its antigen remains unidentified.

PBMC libraries mostly used 450 to 600 ng of input genomic DNA, with six replicates per sample. Produced via immunoSEQ multiplex PCR; TCRdb's table is partial and in-frame only. The sample records about 14,000 clones, 60% to 80% being singletons. General observations from the study: TCR analyses covered only a few patients per response group. Higher pretreatment Treg/Th17 ratios tracked higher pretreatment blood clonality.

V lost 4 bases, J lost 7 bases, and 14 bases lay in between. The CDR3 is made up of 12 amino acids. CDR1 is GTSNPN, CDR2 SVGIG, per germline (reference sequence). V is TRBV30 and J is TRBJ2-7, with D possibly called TRBD1 or TRBD2 (7 bases each). The sequencing used PBMCs, collected after nivolumab (anti-PD-1) treatment. The TCR sequence derives from a person between 40 and 85 years old with oral cavity squamous cell carcinoma. The CDR3 reads CAWIQGGLEQYF. Here the CDR3 DNA reads TGTGCCTGGATTCAGGGGGGGTTGGAGCAGTACTTC.